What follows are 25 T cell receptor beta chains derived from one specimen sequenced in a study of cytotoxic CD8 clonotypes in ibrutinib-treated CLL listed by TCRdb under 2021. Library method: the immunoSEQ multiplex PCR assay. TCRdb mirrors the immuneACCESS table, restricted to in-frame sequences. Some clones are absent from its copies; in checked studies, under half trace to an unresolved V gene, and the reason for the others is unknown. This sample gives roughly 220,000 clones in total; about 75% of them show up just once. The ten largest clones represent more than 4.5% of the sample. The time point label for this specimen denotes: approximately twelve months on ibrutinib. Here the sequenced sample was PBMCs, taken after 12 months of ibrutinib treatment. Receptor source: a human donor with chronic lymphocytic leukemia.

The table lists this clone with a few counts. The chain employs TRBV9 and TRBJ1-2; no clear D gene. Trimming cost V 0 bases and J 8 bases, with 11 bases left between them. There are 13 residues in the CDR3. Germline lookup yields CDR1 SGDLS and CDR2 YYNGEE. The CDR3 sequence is CASSVGVGWGYTF. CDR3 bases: TGTGCCAGCAGCGTAGGGGTGGGTTGGGGCTACACCTTC.

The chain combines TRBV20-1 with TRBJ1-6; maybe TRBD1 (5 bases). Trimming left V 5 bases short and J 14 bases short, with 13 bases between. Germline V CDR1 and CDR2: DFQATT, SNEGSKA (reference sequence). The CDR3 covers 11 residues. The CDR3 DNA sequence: TGCAGTGCTGGGGACGTTCGGTCCCTCCACTTT. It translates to CSAGDVRSLHF.

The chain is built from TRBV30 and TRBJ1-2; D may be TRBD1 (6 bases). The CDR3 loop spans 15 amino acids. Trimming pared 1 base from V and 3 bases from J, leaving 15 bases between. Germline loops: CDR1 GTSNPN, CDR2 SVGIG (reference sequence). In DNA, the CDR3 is TGTGCCTGGAGTGCTGGCGGGGGGCACTACTATGGCTACACCTTC. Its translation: CAWSAGGGHYYGYTF.

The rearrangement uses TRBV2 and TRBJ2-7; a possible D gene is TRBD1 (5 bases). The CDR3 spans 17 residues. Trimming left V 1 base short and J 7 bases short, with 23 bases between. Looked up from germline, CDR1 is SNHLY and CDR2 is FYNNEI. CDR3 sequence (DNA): TGTGCCAGCAGTGAAGTTGAAAGGGGTTGGATGTACGTGGAGCAGTACTTC. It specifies CASSEVERGWMYVEQYF.

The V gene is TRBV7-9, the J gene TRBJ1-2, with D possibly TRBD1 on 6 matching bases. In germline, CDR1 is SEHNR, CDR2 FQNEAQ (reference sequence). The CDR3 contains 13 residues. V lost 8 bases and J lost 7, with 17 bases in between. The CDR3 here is CASGQGGASGYTF. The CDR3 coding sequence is TGTGCCAGCGGACAAGGGGGGGCCAGTGGCTACACCTTC.

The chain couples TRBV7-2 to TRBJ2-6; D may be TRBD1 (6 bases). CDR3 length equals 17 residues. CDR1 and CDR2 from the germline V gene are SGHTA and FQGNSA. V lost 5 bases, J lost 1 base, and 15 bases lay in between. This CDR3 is CASSPPGQRSGANVLTF. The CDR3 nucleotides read TGTGCCAGCAGCCCCCCGGGACAAAGGTCTGGGGCCAACGTCCTGACTTTC.

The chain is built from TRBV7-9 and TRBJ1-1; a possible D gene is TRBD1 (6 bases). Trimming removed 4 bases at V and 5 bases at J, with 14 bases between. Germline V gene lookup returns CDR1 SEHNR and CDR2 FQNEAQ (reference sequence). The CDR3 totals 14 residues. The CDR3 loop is CASSSNRVATEAFF. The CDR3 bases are TGTGCCAGCAGCTCGAACAGGGTGGCTACTGAAGCTTTCTTT.

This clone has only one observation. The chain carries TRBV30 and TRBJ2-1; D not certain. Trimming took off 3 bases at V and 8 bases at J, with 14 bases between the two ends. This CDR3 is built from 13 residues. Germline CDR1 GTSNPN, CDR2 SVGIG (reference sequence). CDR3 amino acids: CAWSGWGRDEQFF. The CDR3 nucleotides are TGTGCCTGGAGCGGATGGGGTCGGGATGAGCAGTTCTTC.

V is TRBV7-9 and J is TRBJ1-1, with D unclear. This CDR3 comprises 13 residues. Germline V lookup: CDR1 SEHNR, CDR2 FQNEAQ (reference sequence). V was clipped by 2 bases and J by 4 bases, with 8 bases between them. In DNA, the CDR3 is TGTGCCAGCAGCTTACGAGGGATCACTGAAGCTTTCTTT. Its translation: CASSLRGITEAFF.

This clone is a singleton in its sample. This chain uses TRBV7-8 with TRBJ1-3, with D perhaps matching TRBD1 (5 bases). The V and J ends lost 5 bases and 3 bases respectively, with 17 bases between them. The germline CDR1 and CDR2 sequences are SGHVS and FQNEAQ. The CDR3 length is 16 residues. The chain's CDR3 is CASSPRSRDDGNTIYF. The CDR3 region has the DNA TGTGCCAGCAGCCCCAGGTCCAGGGATGATGGAAACACCATATATTTT.

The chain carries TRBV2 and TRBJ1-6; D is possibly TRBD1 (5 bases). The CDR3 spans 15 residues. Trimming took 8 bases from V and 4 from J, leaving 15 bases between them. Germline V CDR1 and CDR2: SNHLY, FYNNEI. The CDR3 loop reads CASQGPASYNSPLHF. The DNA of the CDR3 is TGTGCCAGCCAGGGACCCGCGTCTTATAATTCACCCCTCCACTTT.

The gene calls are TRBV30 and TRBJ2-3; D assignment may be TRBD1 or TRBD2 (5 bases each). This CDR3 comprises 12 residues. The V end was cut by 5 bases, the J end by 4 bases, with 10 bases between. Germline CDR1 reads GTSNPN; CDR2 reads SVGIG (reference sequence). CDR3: CAWGGQADTQYF. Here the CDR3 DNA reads TGTGCCTGGGGGGGTCAGGCAGATACGCAGTATTTT.

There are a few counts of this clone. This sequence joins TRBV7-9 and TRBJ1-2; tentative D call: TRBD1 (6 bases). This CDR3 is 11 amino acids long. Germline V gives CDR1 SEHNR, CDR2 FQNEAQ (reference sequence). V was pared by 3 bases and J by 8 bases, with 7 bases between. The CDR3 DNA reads TGTGCCAGCAGCTTGGGGGCCGGCTACACCTTC. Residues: CASSLGAGYTF. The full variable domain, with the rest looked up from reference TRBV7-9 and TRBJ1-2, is DTGVSQNPRHKITKRGQNVTFRCDPISEHNRLYWYRQTLGQGPEFLTYFQNEAQLEKSRLLSDRFSAERPKGSFSTLEIQRTEQGDSAMYLCASSLGAGYTFGSGTRLTVV.

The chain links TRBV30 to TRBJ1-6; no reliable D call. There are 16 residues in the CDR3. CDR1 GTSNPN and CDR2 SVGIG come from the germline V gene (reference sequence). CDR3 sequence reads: CASYPGSQIYNSPLHF. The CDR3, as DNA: TGTGCTTCCTACCCCGGCAGCCAAATATATAATTCACCCCTCCACTTT.

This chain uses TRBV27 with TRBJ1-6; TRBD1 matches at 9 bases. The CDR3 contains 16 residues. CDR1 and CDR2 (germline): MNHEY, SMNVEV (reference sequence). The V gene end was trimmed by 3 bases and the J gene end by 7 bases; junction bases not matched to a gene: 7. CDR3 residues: CASSFGSGTGNSPLHF. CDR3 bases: TGTGCCAGCAGTTTTGGCTCCGGGACAGGGAATTCACCCCTCCACTTT.

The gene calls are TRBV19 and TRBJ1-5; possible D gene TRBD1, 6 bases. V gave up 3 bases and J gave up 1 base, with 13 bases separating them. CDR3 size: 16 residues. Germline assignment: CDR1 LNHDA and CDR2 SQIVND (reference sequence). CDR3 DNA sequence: TGTGCCAGTAGTATGGGAGGGGGGATCAGCAATCAGCCCCAGCATTTT. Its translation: CASSMGGGISNQPQHF.

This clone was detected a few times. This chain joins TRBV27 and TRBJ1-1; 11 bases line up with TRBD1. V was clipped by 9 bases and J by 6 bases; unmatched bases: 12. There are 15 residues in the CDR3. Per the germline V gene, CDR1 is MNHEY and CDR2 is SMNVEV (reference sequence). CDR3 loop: CASIRDRGFLAEAFF. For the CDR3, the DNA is TGTGCCAGTATCCGGGACAGGGGGTTCCTAGCTGAAGCTTTCTTT.

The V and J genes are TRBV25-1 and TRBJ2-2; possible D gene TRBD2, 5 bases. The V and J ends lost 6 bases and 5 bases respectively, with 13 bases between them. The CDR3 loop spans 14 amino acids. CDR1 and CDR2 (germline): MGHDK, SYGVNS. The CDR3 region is CASSPRTGTGELFF. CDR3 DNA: TGTGCCAGCAGCCCCCGGACTGGAACCGGGGAGCTGTTTTTT.

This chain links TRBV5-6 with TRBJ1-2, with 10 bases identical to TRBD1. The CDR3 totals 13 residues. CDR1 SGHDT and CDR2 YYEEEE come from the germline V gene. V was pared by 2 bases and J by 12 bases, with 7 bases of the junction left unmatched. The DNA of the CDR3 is TGTGCCAGCAGCTTCCGGGACAGGGGCGTACACACCTTC. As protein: CASSFRDRGVHTF.

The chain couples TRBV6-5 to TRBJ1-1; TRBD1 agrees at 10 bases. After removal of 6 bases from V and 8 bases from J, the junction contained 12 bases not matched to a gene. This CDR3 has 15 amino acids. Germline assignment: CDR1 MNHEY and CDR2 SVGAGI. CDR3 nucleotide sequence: TGTGCCAGCAGGTCAACCGGGACAGGGGCTAAAGAAGCTTTCTTT. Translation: CASRSTGTGAKEAFF.

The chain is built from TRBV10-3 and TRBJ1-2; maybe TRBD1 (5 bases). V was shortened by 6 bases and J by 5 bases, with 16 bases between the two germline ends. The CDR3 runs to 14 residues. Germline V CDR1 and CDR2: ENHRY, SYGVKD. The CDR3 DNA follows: TGTGCCATCAGATCGGGACCGACCGGATATGGCTACACCTTC. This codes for CAIRSGPTGYGYTF.

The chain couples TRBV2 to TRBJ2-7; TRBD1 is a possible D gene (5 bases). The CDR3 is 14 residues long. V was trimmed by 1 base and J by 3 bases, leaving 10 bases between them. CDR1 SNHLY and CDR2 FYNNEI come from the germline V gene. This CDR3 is CASSEERGLYEQYF. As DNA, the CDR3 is TGTGCCAGCAGTGAAGAAAGGGGCCTCTACGAGCAGTACTTC.

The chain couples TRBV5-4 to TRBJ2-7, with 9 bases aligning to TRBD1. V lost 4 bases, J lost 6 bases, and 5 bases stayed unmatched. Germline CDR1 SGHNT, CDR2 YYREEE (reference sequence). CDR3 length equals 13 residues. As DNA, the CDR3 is TGTGCCAGCAGCGTAGGGACAGGGACCGAGCAGTACTTC. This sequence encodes CASSVGTGTEQYF.

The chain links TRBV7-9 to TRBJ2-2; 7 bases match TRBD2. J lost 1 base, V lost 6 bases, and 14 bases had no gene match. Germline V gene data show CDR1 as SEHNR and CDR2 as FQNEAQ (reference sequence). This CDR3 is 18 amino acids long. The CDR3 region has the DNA TGTGCCAGCAGTGGGAGGACTCGGGACTACTTGAACACCGGGGAGCTGTTTTTT. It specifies CASSGRTRDYLNTGELFF.

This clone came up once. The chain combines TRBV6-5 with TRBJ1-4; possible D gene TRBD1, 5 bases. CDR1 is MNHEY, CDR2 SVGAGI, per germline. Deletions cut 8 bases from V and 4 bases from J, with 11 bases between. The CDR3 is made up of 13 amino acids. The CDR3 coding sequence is TGTGCCAGCGCAGGACAACTTAATGAAAAACTGTTTTTT. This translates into CASAGQLNEKLFF.